The sequence of this TCR beta chain was determined in a study of identical twins. Trimming removed 2 bases at V and 0 bases at J, with 10 bases between. The V gene's germline CDR1 is LGHNA and CDR2 YNFKEQ. CDR3 length equals 16 residues. Whole-study findings and limits: Invariant MAIT and iNKT cells could partly confound zero-insertion analyses.

Concerning this clonotype itself: No antigen is known for it.

Healthy Caucasians alone served as donors. Through template switching, a universal primer site was introduced, and the cDNA contained unique molecular identifiers. TCRdb analysed the 5' RACE reads with MiXCR anew, one entry per CDR3 protein. The data hold around 500,000 distinct CDR3 sequences, with 14% observed a single time. This sample also appeared in a second study, on yellow fever vaccine responses in identical twins.

The TCR comes from a woman younger than 30 in good health. V gene TRBV4-2 combines with J gene TRBJ2-2; D is undetermined. Input material: CD4+ T cells sorted from blood. For the CDR3, the DNA is TGTGCCAGCAGCCAAAGGACGGTAGCGAACACCGGGGAGCTGTTTTTT. Protein product: CASSQRTVANTGELFF.